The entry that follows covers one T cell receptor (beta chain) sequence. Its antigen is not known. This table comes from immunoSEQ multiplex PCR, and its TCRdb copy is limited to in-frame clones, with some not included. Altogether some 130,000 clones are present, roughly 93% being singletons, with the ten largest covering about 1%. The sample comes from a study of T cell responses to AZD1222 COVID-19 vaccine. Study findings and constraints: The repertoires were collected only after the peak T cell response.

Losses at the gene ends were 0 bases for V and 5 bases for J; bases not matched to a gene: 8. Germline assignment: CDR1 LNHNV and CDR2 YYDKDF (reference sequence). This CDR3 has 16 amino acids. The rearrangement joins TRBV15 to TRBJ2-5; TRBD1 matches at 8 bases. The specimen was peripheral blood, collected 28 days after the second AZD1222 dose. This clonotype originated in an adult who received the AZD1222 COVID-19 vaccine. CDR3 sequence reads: CATSRDRRTGSETQYF. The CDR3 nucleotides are TGTGCCACCAGCAGAGATAGACGGACAGGGTCCGAGACCCAGTACTTC.